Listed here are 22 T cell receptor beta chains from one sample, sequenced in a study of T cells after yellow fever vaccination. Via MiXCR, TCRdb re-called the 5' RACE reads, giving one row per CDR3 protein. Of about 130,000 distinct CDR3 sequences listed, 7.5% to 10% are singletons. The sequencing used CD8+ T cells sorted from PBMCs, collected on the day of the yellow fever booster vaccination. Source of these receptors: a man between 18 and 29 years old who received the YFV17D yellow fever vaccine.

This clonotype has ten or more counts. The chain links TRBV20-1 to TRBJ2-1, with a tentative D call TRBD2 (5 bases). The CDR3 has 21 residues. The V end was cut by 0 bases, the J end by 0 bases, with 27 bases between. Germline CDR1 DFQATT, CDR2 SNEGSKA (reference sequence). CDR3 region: CSARDPNPGIGQVGSYNEQFF. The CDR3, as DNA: TGCAGTGCTAGAGATCCGAACCCGGGGATCGGTCAGGTCGGCTCCTACAATGAGCAGTTCTTC.

This chain's CDR3 is CASSQAGLGRFADTQYF. The DNA of the CDR3 is TGTGCCAGCAGCCAAGCCGGATTAGGGCGGTTTGCAGATACGCAGTATTTT. V gene TRBV3-1 combines with J gene TRBJ2-3; D gene unclear. The CDR3 runs 17 residues. Trimming removed 1 base from V and 4 bases from J, with 18 bases in between. Per germline, CDR1 LGHDT and CDR2 YNNKEL (reference sequence).

Here the CDR3 DNA reads TGTGCCAGCAGTCGAACTCAGGGGGCGAACACTGAAGCTTTCTTT. This sequence encodes CASSRTQGANTEAFF. The chain carries TRBV6-1 and TRBJ1-1; TRBD1 agrees at 8 bases. Germline V gene lookup returns CDR1 MNHNS and CDR2 SASEGT. The CDR3 totals 15 residues. V dropped 5 bases and J dropped 1; count of bases not matched to a gene: 6.

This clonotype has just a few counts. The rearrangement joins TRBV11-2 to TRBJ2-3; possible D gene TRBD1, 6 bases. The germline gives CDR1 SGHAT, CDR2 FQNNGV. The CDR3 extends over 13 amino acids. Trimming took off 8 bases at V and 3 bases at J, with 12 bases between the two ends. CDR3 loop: CASPGVRTDTQYF. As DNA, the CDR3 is TGTGCCAGCCCAGGGGTACGGACAGATACGCAGTATTTT.

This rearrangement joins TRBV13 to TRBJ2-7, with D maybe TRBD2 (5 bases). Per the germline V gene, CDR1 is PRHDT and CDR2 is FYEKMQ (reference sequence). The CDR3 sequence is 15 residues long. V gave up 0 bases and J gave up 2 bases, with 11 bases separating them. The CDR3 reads CASSLGSGDAYEQYF. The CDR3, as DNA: TGTGCCAGCAGCTTAGGCAGCGGCGATGCCTACGAGCAGTACTTC.

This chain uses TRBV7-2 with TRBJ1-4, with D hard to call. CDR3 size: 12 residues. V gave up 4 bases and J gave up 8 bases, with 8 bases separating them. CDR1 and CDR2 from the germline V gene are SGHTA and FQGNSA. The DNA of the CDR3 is TGTGCCAGCAGCTCCCAAGGCGAAAAACTGTTTTTT. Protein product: CASSSQGEKLFF.

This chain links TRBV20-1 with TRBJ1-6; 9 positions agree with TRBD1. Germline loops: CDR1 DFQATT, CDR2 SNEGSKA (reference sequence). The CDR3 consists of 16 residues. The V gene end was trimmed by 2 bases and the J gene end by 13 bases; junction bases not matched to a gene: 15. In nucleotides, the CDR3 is TGCAGTGCTAGATTTTTAGGGGGACAGGGAATTTTCCCCCTCCACTTT. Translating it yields CSARFLGGQGIFPLHF.

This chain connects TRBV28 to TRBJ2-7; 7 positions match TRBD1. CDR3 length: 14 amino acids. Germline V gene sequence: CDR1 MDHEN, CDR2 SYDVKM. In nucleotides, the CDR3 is TGTGTGACTCAGTTTCGGGACAGTCCCTACGAGCAGTACGTC. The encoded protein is CVTQFRDSPYEQYV.

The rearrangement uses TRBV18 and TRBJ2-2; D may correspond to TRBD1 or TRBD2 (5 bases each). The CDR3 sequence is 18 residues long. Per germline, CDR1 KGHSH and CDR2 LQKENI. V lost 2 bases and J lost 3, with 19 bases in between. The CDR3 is CASSPAPGPVQDTGELFF. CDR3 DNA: TGTGCCAGCTCACCAGCCCCGGGACCTGTTCAAGACACCGGGGAGCTGTTTTTT.

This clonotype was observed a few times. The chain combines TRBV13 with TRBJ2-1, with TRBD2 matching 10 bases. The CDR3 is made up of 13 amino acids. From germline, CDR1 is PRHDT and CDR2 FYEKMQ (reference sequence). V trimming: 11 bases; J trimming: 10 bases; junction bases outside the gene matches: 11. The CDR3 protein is CAVEAGGPREQFF. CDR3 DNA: TGTGCCGTTGAAGCGGGGGGGCCGCGAGAGCAGTTCTTC.

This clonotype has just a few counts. The CDR3 sequence is CASSVGTILRWGYTF. CDR3 nucleotides: TGTGCCAGCAGTGTGGGGACAATCCTTCGGTGGGGCTACACCTTC. The chain recombines TRBV12-3 or TRBV12-4 with TRBJ1-2, with a tentative D call TRBD1 (6 bases). This CDR3 contains 15 residues. The germline V and J ends were trimmed by 5 bases and 8 bases, with 21 bases remaining between them.

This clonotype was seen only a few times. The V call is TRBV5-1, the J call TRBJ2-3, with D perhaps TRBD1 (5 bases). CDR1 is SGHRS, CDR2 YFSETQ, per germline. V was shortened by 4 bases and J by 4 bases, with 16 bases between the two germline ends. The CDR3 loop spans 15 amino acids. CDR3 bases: TGCGCCAGCAGCGTATCAGGGTGGGGCCCAGATACGCAGTATTTT. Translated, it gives CASSVSGWGPDTQYF.

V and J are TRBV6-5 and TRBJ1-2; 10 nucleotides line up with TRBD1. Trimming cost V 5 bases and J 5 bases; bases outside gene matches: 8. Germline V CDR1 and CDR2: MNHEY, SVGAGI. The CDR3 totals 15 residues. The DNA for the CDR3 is TGTGCCAGCAGTCGGGACAGGGGCCAGCGTTATGGCTACACCTTC. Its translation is CASSRDRGQRYGYTF.

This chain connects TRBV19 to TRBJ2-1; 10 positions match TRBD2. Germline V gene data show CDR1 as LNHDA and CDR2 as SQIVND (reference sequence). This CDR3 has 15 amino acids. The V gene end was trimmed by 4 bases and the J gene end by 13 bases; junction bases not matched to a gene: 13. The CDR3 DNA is TGTGCCAGTAGTACCTACTATTCTAGCGGGAGTGGACAGTTCTTC. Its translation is CASSTYYSSGSGQFF.

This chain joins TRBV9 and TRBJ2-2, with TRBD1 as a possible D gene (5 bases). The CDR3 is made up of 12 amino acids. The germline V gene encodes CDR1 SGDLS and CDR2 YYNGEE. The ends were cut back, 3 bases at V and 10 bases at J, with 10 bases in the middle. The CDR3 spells CASSATGVELFF. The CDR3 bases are TGTGCCAGCAGCGCCACAGGAGTGGAGCTGTTTTTT.

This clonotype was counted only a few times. CDR3 region: CASSKAPDRQTNEKLFF. The CDR3 nucleotides read TGTGCCAGCAGCAAAGCTCCGGACAGGCAGACTAATGAAAAACTGTTTTTT. V is TRBV21-1 and J is TRBJ1-4; TRBD1 reflects the table's D call only, with no check against the DNA. TRBV21-1 represents a pseudogene. CDR3 length: 17 amino acids.

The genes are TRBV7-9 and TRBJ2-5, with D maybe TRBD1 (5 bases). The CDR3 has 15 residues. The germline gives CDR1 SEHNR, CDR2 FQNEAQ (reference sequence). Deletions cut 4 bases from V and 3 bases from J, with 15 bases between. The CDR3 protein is CASSSPATEKETQYF. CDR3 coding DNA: TGTGCCAGCAGCTCACCCGCGACAGAAAAAGAGACCCAGTACTTC.

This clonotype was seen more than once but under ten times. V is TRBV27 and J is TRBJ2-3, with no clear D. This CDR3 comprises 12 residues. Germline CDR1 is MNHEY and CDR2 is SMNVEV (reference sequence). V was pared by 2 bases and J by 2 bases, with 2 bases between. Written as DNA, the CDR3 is TGTGCCAGCAGTTTACCCACAGATACGCAGTATTTT. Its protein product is CASSLPTDTQYF.

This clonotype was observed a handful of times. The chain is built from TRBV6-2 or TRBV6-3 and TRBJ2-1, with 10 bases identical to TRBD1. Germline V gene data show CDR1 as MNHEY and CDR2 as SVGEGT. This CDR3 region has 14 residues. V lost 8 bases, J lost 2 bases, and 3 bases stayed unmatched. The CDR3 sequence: CASEGTGAYNEQFF. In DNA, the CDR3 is TGTGCCAGCGAGGGGACAGGGGCCTACAATGAGCAGTTCTTC.

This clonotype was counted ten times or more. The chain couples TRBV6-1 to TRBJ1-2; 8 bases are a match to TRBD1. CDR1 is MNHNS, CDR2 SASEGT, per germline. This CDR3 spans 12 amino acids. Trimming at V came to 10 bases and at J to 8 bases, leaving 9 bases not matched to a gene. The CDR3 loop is CATDGQGRGYTF. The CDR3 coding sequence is TGTGCCACGGACGGACAGGGTCGGGGCTACACCTTC.

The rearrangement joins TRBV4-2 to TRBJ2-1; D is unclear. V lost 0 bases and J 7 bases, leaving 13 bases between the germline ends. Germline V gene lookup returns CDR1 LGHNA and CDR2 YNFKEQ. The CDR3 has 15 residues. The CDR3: CASSQEVRFLNEQFF. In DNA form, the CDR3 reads TGTGCCAGCAGCCAAGAAGTACGATTTTTAAATGAGCAGTTCTTC.

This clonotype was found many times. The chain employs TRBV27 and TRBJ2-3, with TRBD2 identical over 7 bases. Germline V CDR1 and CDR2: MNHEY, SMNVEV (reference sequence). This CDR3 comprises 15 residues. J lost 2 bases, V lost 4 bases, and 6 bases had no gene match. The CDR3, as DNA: TGTGCCAGCAGTTCCCCCGCGGGGGACACAGATACGCAGTATTTT. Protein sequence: CASSSPAGDTDTQYF.